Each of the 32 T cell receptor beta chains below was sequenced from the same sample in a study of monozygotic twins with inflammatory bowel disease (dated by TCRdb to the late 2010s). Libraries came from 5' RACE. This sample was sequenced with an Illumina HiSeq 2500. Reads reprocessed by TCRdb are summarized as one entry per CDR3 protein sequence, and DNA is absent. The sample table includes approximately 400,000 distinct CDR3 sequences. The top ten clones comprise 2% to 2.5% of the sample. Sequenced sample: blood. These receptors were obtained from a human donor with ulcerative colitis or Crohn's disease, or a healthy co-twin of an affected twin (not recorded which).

The CDR3: CSARVRGGPRNEQYF. This chain connects TRBV20-1 to TRBJ2-7; TCRdb's assignment of TRBD2 cannot be checked, as there is no DNA. The CDR3 loop spans 15 amino acids. CDR1 DFQATT and CDR2 SNEGSKA come from the germline V gene (reference sequence).

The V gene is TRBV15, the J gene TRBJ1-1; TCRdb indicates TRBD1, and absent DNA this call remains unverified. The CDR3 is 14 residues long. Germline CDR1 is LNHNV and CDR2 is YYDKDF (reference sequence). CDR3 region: CATSKLDRVTEAFF.

CDR3 amino acids: CASSLGLVSYNEQFF. The chain links TRBV7-2 to TRBJ2-1; TCRdb lists TRBD2, though no DNA is available to test this call. In germline, CDR1 is SGHTA, CDR2 FQGNSA. The CDR3 covers 15 residues.

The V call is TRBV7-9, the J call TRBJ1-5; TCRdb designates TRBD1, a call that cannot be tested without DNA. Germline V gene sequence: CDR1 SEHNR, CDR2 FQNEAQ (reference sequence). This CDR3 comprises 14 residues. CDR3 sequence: CASSLQGQNQPQHF.

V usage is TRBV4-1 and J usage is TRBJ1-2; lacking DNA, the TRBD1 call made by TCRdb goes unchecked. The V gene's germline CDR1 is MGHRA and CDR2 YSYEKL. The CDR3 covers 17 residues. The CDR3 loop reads CASSLETGVASNYGYTF.

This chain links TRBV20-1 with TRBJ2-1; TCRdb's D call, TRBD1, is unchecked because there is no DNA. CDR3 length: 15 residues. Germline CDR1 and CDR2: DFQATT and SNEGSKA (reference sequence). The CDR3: CSASRTATFRNEQFF.

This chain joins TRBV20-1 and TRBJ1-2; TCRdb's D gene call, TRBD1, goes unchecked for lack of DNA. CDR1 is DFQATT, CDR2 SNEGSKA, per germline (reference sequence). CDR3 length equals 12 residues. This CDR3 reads CSARGTGDGYTF.

The CDR3 reads CASSLASRNEQFF. The genes are TRBV11-3 and TRBJ2-1; TCRdb calls TRBD2, which cannot be checked without DNA. This CDR3 has 13 residues. Germline V gives CDR1 SGHNT, CDR2 YENEEA.

CDR3 residues: CASSGDRQLQFF. The V and J genes are TRBV2 and TRBJ2-1; there is no DNA to check the TCRdb D call of TRBD1. CDR3 length: 12 amino acids. Looked up from germline, CDR1 is SNHLY and CDR2 is FYNNEI. The full variable domain, completed using reference TRBV2 and TRBJ2-1, is EPEVTQTPSHQVTQMGQEVILRCVPISNHLYFYWYRQILGQKVEFLVSFYNNEISEKSEIFDDQFSVERPDGSNFTLKIRSTKLEDSAMYFCASSGDRQLQFFGPGTRLTVL.

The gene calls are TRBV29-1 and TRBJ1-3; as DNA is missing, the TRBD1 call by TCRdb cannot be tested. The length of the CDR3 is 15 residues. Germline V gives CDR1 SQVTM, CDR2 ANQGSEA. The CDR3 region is CSVEVQGAPGGSIYF. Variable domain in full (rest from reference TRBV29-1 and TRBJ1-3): SAVISQKPSRDICQRGTSLTIQCQVDSQVTMMFWYRQQPGQSLTLIATANQGSEATYESGFVIDKFPISRPNLTFSTLTVSNMSPEDSSIYLCSVEVQGAPGGSIYFGEGSWLTVV.

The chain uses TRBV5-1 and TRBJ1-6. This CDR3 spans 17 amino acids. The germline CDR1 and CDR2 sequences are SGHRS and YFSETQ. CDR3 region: CASSLDVGWLPNSPLHF.

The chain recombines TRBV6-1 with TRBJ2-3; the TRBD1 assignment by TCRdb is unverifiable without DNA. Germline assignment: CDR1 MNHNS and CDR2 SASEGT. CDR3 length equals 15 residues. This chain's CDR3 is CASRGQGGTTDTQYF.

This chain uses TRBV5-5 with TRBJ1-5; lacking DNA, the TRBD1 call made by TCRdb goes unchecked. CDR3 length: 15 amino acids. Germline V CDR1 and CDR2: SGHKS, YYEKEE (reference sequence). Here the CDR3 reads CASSLGGLSNQPQHF.

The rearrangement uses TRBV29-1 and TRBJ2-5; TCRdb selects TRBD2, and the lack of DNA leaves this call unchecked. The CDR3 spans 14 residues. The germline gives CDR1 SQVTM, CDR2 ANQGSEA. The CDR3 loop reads CSVDQTSSWETQYF.

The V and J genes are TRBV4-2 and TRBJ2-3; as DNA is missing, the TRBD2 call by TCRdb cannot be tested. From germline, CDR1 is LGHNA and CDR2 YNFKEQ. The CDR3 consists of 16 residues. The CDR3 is CASSPQAGATTDTQYF.

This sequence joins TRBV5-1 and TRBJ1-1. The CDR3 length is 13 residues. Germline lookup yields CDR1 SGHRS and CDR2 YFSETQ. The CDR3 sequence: CASSVDKNTEAFF.

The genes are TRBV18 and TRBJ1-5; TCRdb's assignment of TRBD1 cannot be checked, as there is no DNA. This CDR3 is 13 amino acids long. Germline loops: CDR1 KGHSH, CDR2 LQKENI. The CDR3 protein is CASSTGGEQPQHF.

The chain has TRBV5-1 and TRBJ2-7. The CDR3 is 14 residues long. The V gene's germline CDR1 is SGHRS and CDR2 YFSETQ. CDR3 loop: CASSSLTGLYEQYF.

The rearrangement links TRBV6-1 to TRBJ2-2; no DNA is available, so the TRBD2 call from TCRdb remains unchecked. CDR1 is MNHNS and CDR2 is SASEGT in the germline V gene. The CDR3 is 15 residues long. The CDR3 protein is CASSALGGGTGELFF.

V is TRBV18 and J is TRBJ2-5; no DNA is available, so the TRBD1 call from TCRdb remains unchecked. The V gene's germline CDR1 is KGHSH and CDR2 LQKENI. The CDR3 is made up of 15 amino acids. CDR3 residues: CASSSPGPIQETQYF.

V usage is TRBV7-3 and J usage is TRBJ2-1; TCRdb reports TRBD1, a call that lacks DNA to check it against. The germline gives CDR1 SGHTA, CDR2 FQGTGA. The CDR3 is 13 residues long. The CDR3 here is CASSPLARNEQFF.

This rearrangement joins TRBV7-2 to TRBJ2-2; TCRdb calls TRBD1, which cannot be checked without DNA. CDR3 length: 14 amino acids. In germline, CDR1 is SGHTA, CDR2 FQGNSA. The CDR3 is CASRPQGRTGELFF.

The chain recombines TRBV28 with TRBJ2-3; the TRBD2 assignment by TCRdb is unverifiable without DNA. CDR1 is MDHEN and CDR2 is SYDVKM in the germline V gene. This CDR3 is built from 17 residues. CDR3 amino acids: CASSLKLARSSTDTQYF. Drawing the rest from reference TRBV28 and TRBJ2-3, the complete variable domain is DVKVTQSSRYLVKRTGEKVFLECVQDMDHENMFWYRQDPGLGLRLIYFSYDVKMKEKGDIPEGYSVSREKKERFSLILESASTNQTSMYLCASSLKLARSSTDTQYFGPGTRLTVL.

This CDR3 reads CASRLGLDRGRWGGYTF. The rearrangement joins TRBV7-2 to TRBJ1-2; TCRdb designates TRBD1, a call that cannot be tested without DNA. The V gene's germline CDR1 is SGHTA and CDR2 FQGNSA. The CDR3 runs to 17 residues.

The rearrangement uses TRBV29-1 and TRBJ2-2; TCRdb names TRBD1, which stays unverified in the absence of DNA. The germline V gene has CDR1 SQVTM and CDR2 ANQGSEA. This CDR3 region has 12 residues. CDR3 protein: CSVVGATGELFF.

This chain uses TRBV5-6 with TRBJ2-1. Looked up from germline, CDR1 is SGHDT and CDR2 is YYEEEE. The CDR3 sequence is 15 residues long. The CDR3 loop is CASIRTDSFYNEQFF.

The chain's CDR3 is CASRLGDANGYTF. The J gene is TRBJ1-2, the V gene TRBV12-3 or TRBV12-4; the D call of TRBD1 rests on TCRdb alone, since no DNA is present to check it. The CDR3 runs to 13 residues.

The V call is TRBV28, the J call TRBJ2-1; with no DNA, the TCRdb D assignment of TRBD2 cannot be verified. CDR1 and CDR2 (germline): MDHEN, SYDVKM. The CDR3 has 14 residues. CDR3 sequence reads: CASSLLGGDNEQFF.

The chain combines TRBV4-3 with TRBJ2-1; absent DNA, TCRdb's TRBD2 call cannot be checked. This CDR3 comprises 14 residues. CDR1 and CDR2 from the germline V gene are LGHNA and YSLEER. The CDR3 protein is CASKLAINENEQFF.

The CDR3 here is CASSNYNSPLHF. This chain uses TRBV7-2 with TRBJ1-6. There are 12 residues in the CDR3. Germline V gives CDR1 SGHTA, CDR2 FQGNSA.

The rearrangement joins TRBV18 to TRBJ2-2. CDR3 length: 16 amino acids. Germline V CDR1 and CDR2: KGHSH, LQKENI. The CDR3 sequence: CASSPDQLPNTGELFF.

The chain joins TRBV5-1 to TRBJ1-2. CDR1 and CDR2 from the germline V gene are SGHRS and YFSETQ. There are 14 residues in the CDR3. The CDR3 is CASSQFRDNYGYTF.